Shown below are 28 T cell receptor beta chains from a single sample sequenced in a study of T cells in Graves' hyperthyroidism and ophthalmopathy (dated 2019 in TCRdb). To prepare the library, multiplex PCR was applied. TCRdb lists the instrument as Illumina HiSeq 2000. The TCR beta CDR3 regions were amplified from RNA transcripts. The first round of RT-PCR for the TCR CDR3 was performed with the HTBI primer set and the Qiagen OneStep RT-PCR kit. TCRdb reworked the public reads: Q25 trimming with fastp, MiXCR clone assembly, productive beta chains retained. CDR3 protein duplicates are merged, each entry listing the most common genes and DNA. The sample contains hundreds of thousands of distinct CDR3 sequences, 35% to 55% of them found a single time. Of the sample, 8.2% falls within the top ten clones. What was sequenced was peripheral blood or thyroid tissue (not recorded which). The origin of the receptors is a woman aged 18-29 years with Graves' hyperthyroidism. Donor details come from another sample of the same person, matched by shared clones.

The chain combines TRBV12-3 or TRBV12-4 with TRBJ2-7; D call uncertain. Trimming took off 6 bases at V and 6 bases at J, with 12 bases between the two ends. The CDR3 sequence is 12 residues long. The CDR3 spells CASSPRGPEQYF. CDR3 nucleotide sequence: TGTGCCAGCAGCCCCCGCGGTCCCGAGCAGTACTTC.

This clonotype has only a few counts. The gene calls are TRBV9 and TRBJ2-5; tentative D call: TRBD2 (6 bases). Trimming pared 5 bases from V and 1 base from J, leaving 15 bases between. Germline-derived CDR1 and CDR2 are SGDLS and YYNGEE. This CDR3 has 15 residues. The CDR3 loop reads CASSDRDWPQETQYF. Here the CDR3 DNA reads TGTGCCAGCAGTGACCGGGACTGGCCCCAAGAGACCCAGTACTTC.

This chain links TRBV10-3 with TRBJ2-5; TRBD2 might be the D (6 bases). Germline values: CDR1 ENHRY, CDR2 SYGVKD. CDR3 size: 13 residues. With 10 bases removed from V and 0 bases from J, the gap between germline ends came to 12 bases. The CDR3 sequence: CASEVADQETQYF. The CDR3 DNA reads TGTGCCAGCGAGGTAGCGGACCAAGAGACCCAGTACTTC.

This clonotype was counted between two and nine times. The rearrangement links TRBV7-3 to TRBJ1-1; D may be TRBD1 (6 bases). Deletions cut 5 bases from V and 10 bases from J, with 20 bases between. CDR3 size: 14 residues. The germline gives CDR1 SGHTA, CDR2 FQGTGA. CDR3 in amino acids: CASSPTGPRDAAFF. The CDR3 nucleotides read TGTGCCAGCAGCCCCACAGGGCCCAGAGATGCAGCTTTCTTT.

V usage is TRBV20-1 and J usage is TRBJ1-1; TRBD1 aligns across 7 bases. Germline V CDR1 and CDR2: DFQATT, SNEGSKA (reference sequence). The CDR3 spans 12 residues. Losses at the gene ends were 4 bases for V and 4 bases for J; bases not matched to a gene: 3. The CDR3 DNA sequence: TGCAGTGCTACAACAGGGGTCACTGAAGCTTTCTTT. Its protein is CSATTGVTEAFF.

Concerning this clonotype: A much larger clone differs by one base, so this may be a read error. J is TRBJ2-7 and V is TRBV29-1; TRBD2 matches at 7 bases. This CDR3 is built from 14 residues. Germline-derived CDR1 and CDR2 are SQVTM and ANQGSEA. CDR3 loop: CNVSPGAGVYEQYF. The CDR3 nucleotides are TGCAACGTCTCCCCCGGGGCGGGAGTGTACGAGCAGTACTTC.

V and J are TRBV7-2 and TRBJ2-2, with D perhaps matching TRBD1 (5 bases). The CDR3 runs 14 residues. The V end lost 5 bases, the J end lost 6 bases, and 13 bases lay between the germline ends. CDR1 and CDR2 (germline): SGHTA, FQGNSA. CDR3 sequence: CASSPLVQAGELFF. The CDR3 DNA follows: TGTGCCAGCAGCCCACTCGTACAGGCCGGGGAGCTGTTTTTT.

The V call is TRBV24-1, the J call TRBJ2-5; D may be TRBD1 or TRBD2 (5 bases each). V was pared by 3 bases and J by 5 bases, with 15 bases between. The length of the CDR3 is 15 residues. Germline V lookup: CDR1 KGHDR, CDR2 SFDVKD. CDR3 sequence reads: CATSDPRRGGETQYF. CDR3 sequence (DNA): TGTGCCACCAGTGATCCCCGCCGGGGCGGGGAGACCCAGTACTTC.

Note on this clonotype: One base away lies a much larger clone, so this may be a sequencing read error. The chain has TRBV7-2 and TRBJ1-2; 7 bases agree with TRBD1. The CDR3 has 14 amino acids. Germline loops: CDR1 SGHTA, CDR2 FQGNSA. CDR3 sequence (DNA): TGTGTCAGCAGCTTAGGGACAGCAGGAGGTGGCTACACCTTC. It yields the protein CVSSLGTAGGGYTF.

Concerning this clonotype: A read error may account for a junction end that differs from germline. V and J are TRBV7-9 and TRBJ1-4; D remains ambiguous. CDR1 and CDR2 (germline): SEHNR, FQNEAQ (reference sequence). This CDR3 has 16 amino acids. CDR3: CASSLARRTTDEKLFF. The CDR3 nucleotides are TGTGCCAGCAGCTTAGCGAGGCGAACAACTGATGAAAAACTGTTTTTT.

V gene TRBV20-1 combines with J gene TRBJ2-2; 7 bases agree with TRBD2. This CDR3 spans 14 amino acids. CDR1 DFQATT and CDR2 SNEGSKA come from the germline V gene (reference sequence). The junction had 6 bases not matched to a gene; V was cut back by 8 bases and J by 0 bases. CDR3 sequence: CSTNAGANTGELFF. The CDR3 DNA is TGCAGTACCAACGCGGGGGCGAACACCGGGGAGCTGTTTTTT.

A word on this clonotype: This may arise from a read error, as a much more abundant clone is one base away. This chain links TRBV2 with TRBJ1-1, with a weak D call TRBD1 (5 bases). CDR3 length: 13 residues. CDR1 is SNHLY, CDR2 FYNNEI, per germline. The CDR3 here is CASNRGGNTQAFF. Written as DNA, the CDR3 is TGTGCCAGCAATCGGGGGGGGAACACTCAAGCTTTCTTT.

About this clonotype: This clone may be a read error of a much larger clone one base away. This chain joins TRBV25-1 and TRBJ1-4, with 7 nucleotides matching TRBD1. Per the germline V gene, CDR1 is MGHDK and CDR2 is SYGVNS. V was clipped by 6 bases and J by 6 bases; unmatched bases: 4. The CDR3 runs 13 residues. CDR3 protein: CASRTGSDEKLFF. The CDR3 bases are TGTGCCAGCAGGACAGGGTCGGATGAAAAACTGTTTTTT.

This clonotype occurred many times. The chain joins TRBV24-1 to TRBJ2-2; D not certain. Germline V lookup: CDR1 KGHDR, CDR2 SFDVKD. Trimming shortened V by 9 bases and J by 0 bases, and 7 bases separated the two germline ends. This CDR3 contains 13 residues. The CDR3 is CATLDANTGELFF. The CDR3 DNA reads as TGTGCCACCCTCGACGCGAACACCGGGGAGCTGTTTTTT.

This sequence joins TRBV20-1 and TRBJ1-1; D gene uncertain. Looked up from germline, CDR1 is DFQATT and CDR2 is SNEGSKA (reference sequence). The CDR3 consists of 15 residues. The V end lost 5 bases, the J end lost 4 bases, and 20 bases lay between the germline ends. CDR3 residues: CSAGPALLGSTEAFF. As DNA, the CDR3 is TGCAGTGCTGGCCCGGCCCTCCTAGGGAGCACTGAAGCTTTCTTT.

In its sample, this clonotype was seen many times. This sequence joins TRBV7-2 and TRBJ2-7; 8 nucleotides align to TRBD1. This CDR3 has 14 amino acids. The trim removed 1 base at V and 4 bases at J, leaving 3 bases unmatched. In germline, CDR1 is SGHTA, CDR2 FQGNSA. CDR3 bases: TGTGCCAGCAGCTTAGGGACAGGGAATTACGAGCAGTACTTC. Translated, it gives CASSLGTGNYEQYF.

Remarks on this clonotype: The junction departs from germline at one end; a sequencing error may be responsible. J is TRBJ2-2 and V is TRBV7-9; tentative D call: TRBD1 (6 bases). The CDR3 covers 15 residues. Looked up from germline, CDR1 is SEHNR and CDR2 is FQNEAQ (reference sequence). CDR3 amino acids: CASSQGRGNTGELFF. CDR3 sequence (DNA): TGCGCCAGCAGCCAGGGCAGGGGCAACACCGGGGAGCTGTTTTTT.

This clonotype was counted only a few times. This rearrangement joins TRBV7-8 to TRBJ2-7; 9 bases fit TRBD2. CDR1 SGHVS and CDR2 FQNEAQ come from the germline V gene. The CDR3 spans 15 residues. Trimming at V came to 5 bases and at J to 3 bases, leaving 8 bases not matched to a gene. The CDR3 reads CASSQDQREDYEQYF. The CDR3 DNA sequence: TGTGCCAGCAGCCAAGATCAGCGGGAGGACTACGAGCAGTACTTC.

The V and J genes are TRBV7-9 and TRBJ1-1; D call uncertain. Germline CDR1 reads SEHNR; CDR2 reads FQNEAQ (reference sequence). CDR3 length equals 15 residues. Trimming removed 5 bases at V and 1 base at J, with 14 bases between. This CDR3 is CASSQGQGKNTEAFF. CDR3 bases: TGTGCCAGCAGCCAAGGGCAAGGAAAGAACACTGAAGCTTTCTTT.

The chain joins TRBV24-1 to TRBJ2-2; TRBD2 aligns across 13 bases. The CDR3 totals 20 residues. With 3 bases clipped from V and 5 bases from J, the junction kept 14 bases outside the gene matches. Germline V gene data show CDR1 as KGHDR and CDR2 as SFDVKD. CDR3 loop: CATSDPPLRTSGSGTGELFF. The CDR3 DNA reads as TGTGCCACCAGTGATCCCCCCCTAAGGACTAGCGGGAGTGGTACCGGGGAGCTGTTTTTT.

The CDR3 DNA is TGCAGCGCAGCCGGGTCAGGGAGCTACACCTTC. Translation gives CSAAGSGSYTF. The genes are TRBV29-1 and TRBJ1-2; TRBD1 might be the D (5 bases). Germline CDR1 and CDR2: SQVTM and ANQGSEA. Trimming cost V 7 bases and J 9 bases, with 15 bases left between them. CDR3 length: 11 residues.

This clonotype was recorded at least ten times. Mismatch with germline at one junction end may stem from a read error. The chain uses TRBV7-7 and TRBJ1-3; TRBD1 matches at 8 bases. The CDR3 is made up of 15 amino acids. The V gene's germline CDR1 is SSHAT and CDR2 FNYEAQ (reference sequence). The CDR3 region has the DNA TGTGCTAGCAGCCTGGGACAGGCGGCTGGAAACACCATATATTTT. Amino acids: CASSLGQAAGNTIYF.

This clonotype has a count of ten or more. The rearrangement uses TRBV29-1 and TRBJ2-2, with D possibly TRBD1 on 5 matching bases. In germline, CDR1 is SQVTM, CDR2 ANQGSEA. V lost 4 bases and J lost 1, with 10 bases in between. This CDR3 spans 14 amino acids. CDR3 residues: CSVVRQGNTGELFF. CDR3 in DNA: TGCAGCGTTGTCCGGCAGGGGAACACCGGGGAGCTGTTTTTT.

The CDR3 region has the DNA TGCGCCAGCAGCTTGGGCCCGGAAACTAACTATGGCTACACCTTC. Protein product: CASSLGPETNYGYTF. The V and J genes are TRBV5-1 and TRBJ1-2; D ambiguous. Per the germline V gene, CDR1 is SGHRS and CDR2 is YFSETQ. V gave up 0 bases and J gave up 0 bases, with 9 bases separating them. There are 15 residues in the CDR3.

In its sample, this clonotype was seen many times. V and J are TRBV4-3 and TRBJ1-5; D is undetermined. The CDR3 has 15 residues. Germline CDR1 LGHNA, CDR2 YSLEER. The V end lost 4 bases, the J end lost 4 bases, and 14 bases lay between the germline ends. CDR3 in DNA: TGCGCCAGCAGCCTACAATCCGGGGTGAATCAGCCCCAGCATTTT. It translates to CASSLQSGVNQPQHF.

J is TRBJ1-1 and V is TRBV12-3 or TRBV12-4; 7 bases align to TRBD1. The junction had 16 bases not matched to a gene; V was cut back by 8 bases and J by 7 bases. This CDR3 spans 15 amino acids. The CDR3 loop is CASSPFDRAVNEAFF. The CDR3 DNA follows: TGTGCCAGCTCACCCTTCGACAGGGCCGTTAATGAAGCTTTCTTT.

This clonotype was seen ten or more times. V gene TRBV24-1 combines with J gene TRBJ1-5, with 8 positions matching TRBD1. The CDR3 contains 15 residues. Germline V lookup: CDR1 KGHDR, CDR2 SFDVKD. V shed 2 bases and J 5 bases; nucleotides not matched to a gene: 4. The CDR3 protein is CATSDYSGGDQPQHF. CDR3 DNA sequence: TGTGCCACCAGTGATTATTCAGGGGGCGATCAGCCCCAGCATTTT.

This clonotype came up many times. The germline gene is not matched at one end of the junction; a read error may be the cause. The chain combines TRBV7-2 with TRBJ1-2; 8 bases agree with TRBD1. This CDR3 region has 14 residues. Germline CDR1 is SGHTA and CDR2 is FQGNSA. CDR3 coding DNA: TGCGCCAGCAGCCCTGACAGGGGCGGGTATGGCTACACCTTC. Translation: CASSPDRGGYGYTF. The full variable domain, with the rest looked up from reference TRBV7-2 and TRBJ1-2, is GAGVSQSPSNKVTEKGKDVELRCDPISGHTALYWYRQSLGQGLEFLIYFQGNSAPDKSGLPSDRFSAERTGGSVSTLTIQRTQQEDSAVYLCASSPDRGGYGYTFGSGTRLTVV.